This T cell receptor beta chain was sequenced during a study of T-cell reconstitution after alpha-beta-depleted transplantation in children. This clonotype was picked up many times. Its antigen is as yet unknown. A TCRbeta library incorporating unique molecular identifiers was prepared. Each CDR3 protein gets one entry after TCRdb re-called the PCR reads with MiXCR. The table shows roughly 250,000 distinct CDR3 sequences, with just under 8.5% occurring only once. Study results and caveats: Alpha-beta T cells about two months after transplant reportedly derived from several hundred expanded graft clones. Surviving recipient T cells and intrathymic progenitors accounted for some patients' high TCRbeta diversity at day 60. T-cell counts and diversity were attributed mostly to newly produced T cells one year after transplant.

The CDR3 is 13 amino acids. V was cut by 6 bases and J by 3 bases, with 9 bases left in between. The TCR comes from a male patient between 10 and 17 years old who had a stem cell transplant for acute lymphoblastic leukemia, so the T cells may come from the graft donor. The chain uses TRBV12-3 or TRBV12-4 and TRBJ2-1; D might be TRBD1 (5 bases). The material sequenced was PBMCs, mostly from graft donor cells, taken 180 days after TCRalphabeta/CD19-depleted stem cell transplant. The CDR3 spells CASRTQGYNEQFF. In DNA, the CDR3 is TGTGCCAGCAGGACGCAGGGCTACAATGAGCAGTTCTTC.